A single sample is the source of the 8 T cell receptor beta chains below, sequenced in a study of cytotoxic CD8 clonotypes in ibrutinib-treated CLL. Generated by immunoSEQ multiplex PCR, the TCRdb table keeps only in-frame clones and is missing some. Of tens of thousands of clones in the sample, around 53% were seen once. The sample here was PBMCs, taken after 12 months of ibrutinib treatment. Receptor source: a human donor with chronic lymphocytic leukemia.

J is TRBJ2-2 and V is TRBV29-1, with D perhaps TRBD2 (5 bases). This CDR3 spans 14 amino acids. Trimming removed 3 bases from V and 5 bases from J, with 13 bases in between. CDR1 and CDR2 (germline): SQVTM, ANQGSEA. The CDR3 DNA is TGCAGCGTTGAGGAGAGGGCAGCGACCGGGGAGCTGTTTTTT. Protein: CSVEERAATGELFF.

The rearrangement links TRBV2 to TRBJ1-6; tentative D call: TRBD1 (5 bases). This CDR3 comprises 14 residues. Germline CDR1 SNHLY, CDR2 FYNNEI. V lost 6 bases, J lost 5 bases, and 11 bases lay in between. The CDR3 DNA sequence: TGTGCCAGCAGCCAGGGAGGGGATAATTCACCCCTCCACTTT. Translated: CASSQGGDNSPLHF. The full variable domain, with the rest looked up from reference TRBV2 and TRBJ1-6, is EPEVTQTPSHQVTQMGQEVILRCVPISNHLYFYWYRQILGQKVEFLVSFYNNEISEKSEIFDDQFSVERPDGSNFTLKIRSTKLEDSAMYFCASSQGGDNSPLHFGNGTRLTVT.

The genes are TRBV25-1 and TRBJ1-6; D remains ambiguous. The V and J ends lost 7 bases and 5 bases respectively, with 9 bases between them. Germline-derived CDR1 and CDR2 are MGHDK and SYGVNS. This CDR3 is 13 amino acids long. CDR3 sequence reads: CASTGRDNSPLHF. The CDR3 coding sequence is TGTGCCAGCACCGGGAGAGATAATTCACCCCTCCACTTT.

V gene TRBV27 combines with J gene TRBJ2-1; 9 bases are a match to TRBD2. J gave up 4 bases and V 6 bases, and 7 bases lay outside the gene matches. Germline lookup yields CDR1 MNHEY and CDR2 SMNVEV (reference sequence). The CDR3 is 15 amino acids. Written as DNA, the CDR3 is TGTGCCAGCAGAGGTATGACTAGCGGATACAATGAGCAGTTCTTC. Translation: CASRGMTSGYNEQFF.

This clone was seen more than once but under ten times. The CDR3 nucleotides are TGTGCCAGCAGCTATCTAGCGGGAGCCGTTCGAGAGCAGTTCTTC. This codes for CASSYLAGAVREQFF. The gene calls are TRBV7-2 and TRBJ2-1; 10 bases map to TRBD2. After removal of 4 bases from V and 10 bases from J, the junction contained 10 bases not matched to a gene. This CDR3 is built from 15 residues. From germline, CDR1 is SGHTA and CDR2 FQGNSA.

This chain links TRBV28 with TRBJ1-1, with 9 bases that match TRBD1. Germline loops: CDR1 MDHEN, CDR2 SYDVKM. Trimming at V came to 4 bases and at J to 5 bases, leaving 8 bases not matched to a gene. CDR3 size: 15 residues. The DNA of the CDR3 is TGTGCCAGCAGTTCGCCAGGACAGGGGAGTACTGAAGCTTTCTTT. Translation: CASSSPGQGSTEAFF.

This clone was seen a handful of times. V and J are TRBV7-2 and TRBJ2-3, with TRBD1 matching over 9 bases. The germline V gene has CDR1 SGHTA and CDR2 FQGNSA. This CDR3 spans 14 amino acids. The J segment lost 6 bases and the V segment lost 5 bases, leaving 6 bases of the junction unmatched. This CDR3 reads CASSIQGAWDTQYF. The CDR3 nucleotides are TGTGCCAGCAGCATACAGGGGGCATGGGATACGCAGTATTTT.

Only one count was recorded for this clone. The chain joins TRBV5-1 to TRBJ2-2; 13 bases agree with TRBD2. CDR1 is SGHRS and CDR2 is YFSETQ in the germline V gene. Losses at the gene ends were 7 bases for V and 3 bases for J; bases not matched to a gene: 3. This CDR3 spans 15 amino acids. CDR3 sequence reads: CASRGTSGDTGELFF. In DNA, the CDR3 is TGCGCCAGCCGTGGGACTAGCGGGGACACCGGGGAGCTGTTTTTT.